The 28 T cell receptor beta chains below all came from one sample that was sequenced in a study of blood T cell repertoires in COVID-19. Libraries were prepared by immunoSEQ multiplex PCR; TCRdb keeps only in-frame clonotypes and omits some of them. The sample carries 170,000 or so clones, over 75% recorded once. The specimen sequenced was peripheral blood. The source of these receptors is a man between 65 and 85 years old with active or convalescent COVID-19.

The rearrangement joins TRBV7-2 to TRBJ2-1; D is unresolved. V was clipped by 0 bases and J by 5 bases, with 5 bases between them. CDR1 and CDR2 (germline): SGHTA, FQGNSA. This CDR3 has 13 amino acids. The CDR3 spells CASSLAENNEQFF. CDR3 DNA: TGTGCCAGCAGCTTAGCGGAGAACAATGAGCAGTTCTTC.

The chain employs TRBV24-1 and TRBJ2-5; TRBD1 aligns across 9 bases. Germline V CDR1 and CDR2: KGHDR, SFDVKD. The CDR3 covers 13 residues. Germline trimming cut 7 bases from V and 5 bases from J; bases unmatched to any gene: 4. CDR3 protein: CATSRGQGETQYF. The CDR3 nucleotides read TGTGCCACCAGCCGAGGACAGGGGGAGACCCAGTACTTC.

This clone turned up a few times. V usage is TRBV7-9 and J usage is TRBJ1-2; 7 bases agree with TRBD1. The germline gives CDR1 SEHNR, CDR2 FQNEAQ (reference sequence). V dropped 1 base and J dropped 8; count of bases not matched to a gene: 7. CDR3 size: 14 residues. CDR3 amino acids: CASSLEQGFGGYTF. For the CDR3, the DNA is TGTGCCAGCAGCTTAGAACAGGGGTTTGGAGGCTACACCTTC.

This chain links TRBV12-3 or TRBV12-4 with TRBJ1-5; 8 nucleotides match TRBD1. J gave up 5 bases and V 5 bases, and 2 bases lay outside the gene matches. This CDR3 is built from 13 residues. CDR3 DNA: TGTGCCAGCAGTCAGGGGGCTGATCAGCCCCAGCATTTT. Its protein product is CASSQGADQPQHF.

J is TRBJ1-2 and V is TRBV7-8, with TRBD1 identical over 7 bases. The V segment lost 3 bases and the J segment 0 bases; nucleotides outside the gene matches: 4. This CDR3 contains 15 residues. Per the germline V gene, CDR1 is SGHVS and CDR2 is FQNEAQ. The CDR3 DNA sequence: TGTGCCAGCAGCTTCGGCGGGACAGCTAACTATGGCTACACCTTC. Translation: CASSFGGTANYGYTF.

The chain has TRBV13 and TRBJ1-2, with a possible D match to TRBD1 (6 bases). The CDR3 loop spans 17 amino acids. The germline gives CDR1 PRHDT, CDR2 FYEKMQ (reference sequence). The V end lost 3 bases, the J end lost 0 bases, and 17 bases lay between the germline ends. In DNA, the CDR3 is TGTGCCAGCAGCTTGGGAAGGTCAAACAGGGCTAACTATGGCTACACCTTC. Translation gives CASSLGRSNRANYGYTF.

The chain couples TRBV7-2 to TRBJ1-6, with 7 nucleotides matching TRBD1. Trimming removed 3 bases from V and 3 bases from J; junction bases left unmatched: 5. This CDR3 comprises 16 residues. The germline gives CDR1 SGHTA, CDR2 FQGNSA. CDR3 in DNA: TGTGCCAGCAGCTTGTCCAGGGGGTTCTATAATTCACCCCTCCACTTT. It codes for CASSLSRGFYNSPLHF.

This chain links TRBV5-1 with TRBJ1-4; D is unresolved. CDR3 length: 14 amino acids. V shed 2 bases and J shed 8 bases, with 13 bases lying between them. The germline V gene has CDR1 SGHRS and CDR2 YFSETQ. CDR3 loop: CASSFSPLLEKLFF. CDR3 in DNA: TGCGCCAGCAGCTTCTCGCCACTTCTCGAAAAACTGTTTTTT.

This rearrangement joins TRBV2 to TRBJ1-2, with D maybe TRBD1 (6 bases). This CDR3 comprises 11 residues. CDR1 and CDR2 (germline): SNHLY, FYNNEI. Trimming removed 6 bases from V and 6 bases from J, with 8 bases in between. The CDR3 region has the DNA TGTGCCAGCAGACAGGGTGATGGCTACACCTTC. Its translation is CASRQGDGYTF.

This sequence joins TRBV7-8 and TRBJ1-5; D gene unclear. The germline gives CDR1 SGHVS, CDR2 FQNEAQ. The CDR3 loop spans 15 amino acids. The ends were cut back, 2 bases at V and 1 base at J, with 9 bases in the middle. For the CDR3, the DNA is TGTGCCAGCAGCTTAATGGTTACAAGCAATCAGCCCCAGCATTTT. This codes for CASSLMVTSNQPQHF.

The J gene is TRBJ1-4, the V gene TRBV18; D not resolved. Germline values: CDR1 KGHSH, CDR2 LQKENI. V lost 0 bases and J lost 0, with 8 bases in between. The CDR3 length is 16 residues. The CDR3 spells CASSPPRGATNEKLFF. The CDR3 DNA follows: TGTGCCAGCTCACCACCGCGGGGTGCAACTAATGAAAAACTGTTTTTT.

The CDR3 coding sequence is TGTGCCAGTAGTTCCGGGGGGGACTTCCCATTCTATGGCTACACCTTC. Translated, it gives CASSSGGDFPFYGYTF. The chain joins TRBV19 to TRBJ1-2, with a weak D call TRBD1 (5 bases). The V gene's germline CDR1 is LNHDA and CDR2 SQIVND (reference sequence). V was shortened by 5 bases and J by 4 bases, with 20 bases between the two germline ends. The CDR3 runs 16 residues.

CDR3 sequence: CAWSRQGFNTEAFF. The CDR3 DNA reads as TGTGCCTGGAGTCGACAGGGATTCAACACTGAAGCTTTCTTT. The chain is built from TRBV30 and TRBJ1-1; 7 bases agree with TRBD1. Germline-derived CDR1 and CDR2 are GTSNPN and SVGIG (reference sequence). The CDR3 extends over 14 amino acids. The junction had 5 bases not matched to a gene; V was cut back by 2 bases and J by 2 bases.

V is TRBV4-1 and J is TRBJ2-7; TRBD2 agrees at 8 bases. Trimming at V came to 2 bases and at J to 2 bases, leaving 2 bases not matched to a gene. From germline, CDR1 is MGHRA and CDR2 YSYEKL. The CDR3 extends over 14 amino acids. The CDR3 reads CASSQSGGTYEQYF. The CDR3 nucleotides are TGCGCCAGCAGCCAAAGCGGGGGAACCTACGAGCAGTACTTC.

J is TRBJ1-4 and V is TRBV29-1; possible D gene TRBD1, 5 bases. CDR3 length equals 14 residues. Trimming removed 0 bases at V and 7 bases at J, with 12 bases between. Looked up from germline, CDR1 is SQVTM and CDR2 is ANQGSEA. The CDR3 DNA reads as TGCAGCGTTGAAGATAGCACAGGAAGTGAAAAACTGTTTTTT. Its protein product is CSVEDSTGSEKLFF.

The V call is TRBV29-1, the J call TRBJ1-1; no firm D call. CDR1 and CDR2 from the germline V gene are SQVTM and ANQGSEA. The CDR3 has 12 residues. Trimming pared 2 bases from V and 6 bases from J, leaving 10 bases between. The CDR3 bases are TGCAGCGTTGAAAAAGGAGGCCCTGAAGCTTTCTTT. This gives the protein CSVEKGGPEAFF. The full variable domain, in which reference TRBV29-1 and TRBJ1-1 provide the parts outside the CDR3, is SAVISQKPSRDICQRGTSLTIQCQVDSQVTMMFWYRQQPGQSLTLIATANQGSEATYESGFVIDKFPISRPNLTFSTLTVSNMSPEDSSIYLCSVEKGGPEAFFGQGTRLTVV.

J is TRBJ2-3 and V is TRBV29-1, with 13 nucleotides matching TRBD2. The ends lost 3 bases at V and 5 bases at J; junction bases unmatched: 5. The CDR3 runs 15 residues. Germline V CDR1 and CDR2: SQVTM, ANQGSEA. Here the CDR3 DNA reads TGCAGCGTTGAGCGACTAGCGGGAGGTAGAGATACGCAGTATTTT. This sequence encodes CSVERLAGGRDTQYF.

J is TRBJ1-1 and V is TRBV21-1; the D call of TRBD1 is as the table states it, not checked on the DNA. TRBV21-1 is a pseudogene segment. CDR3 length equals 15 residues. Here the CDR3 reads CASSKGTGVNTEAFF. The CDR3 bases are TGTGCCAGCAGCAAAGGGACAGGGGTGAACACTGAAGCTTTCTTT.

The chain joins TRBV9 to TRBJ1-2, with 7 bases aligning to TRBD1. Per the germline V gene, CDR1 is SGDLS and CDR2 is YYNGEE. The CDR3 has 14 residues. Losses at the gene ends were 3 bases for V and 5 bases for J; bases not matched to a gene: 7. The CDR3 DNA sequence: TGTGCCAGCAGCGGGGGGACAGATGGGTATGGCTACACCTTC. This sequence encodes CASSGGTDGYGYTF.

This clone was seen at least ten times. The gene calls are TRBV27 and TRBJ2-1, with D perhaps TRBD2 (5 bases). The CDR3 contains 11 residues. Looked up from germline, CDR1 is MNHEY and CDR2 is SMNVEV (reference sequence). V lost 4 bases to trimming and J lost 9 bases, with 7 bases between them. The CDR3 spells CASSSDFEQFF. The CDR3 DNA reads TGTGCCAGCAGTTCGGACTTTGAGCAGTTCTTC.

The chain combines TRBV30 with TRBJ2-7, with D perhaps TRBD2 (6 bases). The germline V and J ends were trimmed by 2 bases and 2 bases, with 13 bases remaining between them. This CDR3 spans 14 amino acids. The germline CDR1 and CDR2 sequences are GTSNPN and SVGIG (reference sequence). The chain's CDR3 is CAWSIGGGPYEQYF. CDR3 sequence (DNA): TGTGCCTGGAGTATTGGGGGAGGCCCCTACGAGCAGTACTTC.

This clone was counted a single time. V gene TRBV7-8 combines with J gene TRBJ1-3; no firm D call. There are 15 residues in the CDR3. The V and J ends lost 1 base and 2 bases respectively, with 9 bases between them. Germline V CDR1 and CDR2: SGHVS, FQNEAQ. CDR3 sequence (DNA): TGTGCCAGCAGCTTAGACTTGCGGACTGGAAACACCATATATTTT. Translated, it gives CASSLDLRTGNTIYF.

This clone was picked up a small number of times. The V and J genes are TRBV27 and TRBJ2-1; perhaps TRBD1 as D (6 bases). Deletions cut 6 bases from V and 2 bases from J, with 17 bases between. The CDR3 has 16 residues. Germline assignment: CDR1 MNHEY and CDR2 SMNVEV (reference sequence). The CDR3 bases are TGTGCCAGCAGACCAGCGACAGGTTTTCCCTACAATGAGCAGTTCTTC. Translation gives CASRPATGFPYNEQFF.

This clone was detected only a few times. Other DNA sequences in the sample encode the same CDR3. The rearrangement uses TRBV30 and TRBJ1-5; D remains ambiguous. Trimming removed 0 bases at V and 4 bases at J, with 10 bases between. The germline gives CDR1 GTSNPN, CDR2 SVGIG (reference sequence). The CDR3 has 14 residues. The CDR3 loop is CAWSVQSSNQPQHF. Here the CDR3 DNA reads TGTGCCTGGAGTGTACAGTCCTCAAATCAGCCCCAGCATTTT.

In its sample, this clone was seen once. CDR3 bases: TGTGCCAGCAGTTACTCTGCCCCGGGACAGGGAGACCAGCCCCAGCATTTT. Amino acid sequence: CASSYSAPGQGDQPQHF. The chain employs TRBV6-2 or TRBV6-3 and TRBJ1-5; 9 bases agree with TRBD1. This CDR3 comprises 17 residues. J lost 7 bases, V lost 0 bases, and 10 bases had no gene match. Germline V lookup: CDR1 MNHEY, CDR2 SVGEGT.

The chain uses TRBV19 and TRBJ1-2; 9 nucleotides agree with TRBD1. Trimming at V came to 7 bases and at J to 7 bases, leaving 7 bases not matched to a gene. CDR1 is LNHDA and CDR2 is SQIVND in the germline V gene (reference sequence). This CDR3 has 13 residues. The DNA for the CDR3 is TGTGCCAGTAATTCGAACAGGGGGCTTGGCTACACCTTC. Translating gives CASNSNRGLGYTF.

The rearrangement links TRBV5-5 to TRBJ1-5; 7 bases agree with TRBD1. Germline assignment: CDR1 SGHKS and CDR2 YYEKEE (reference sequence). The V gene end was trimmed by 0 bases and the J gene end by 0 bases; junction bases not matched to a gene: 6. This CDR3 is built from 17 residues. Here the CDR3 DNA reads TGTGCCAGCAGCTTGGAGGGTGGGACAGCTAGCAATCAGCCCCAGCATTTT. This translates into CASSLEGGTASNQPQHF.

The rearrangement joins TRBV27 to TRBJ1-2; 8 positions match TRBD1. J was trimmed by 2 bases and V by 5 bases; bases with no gene match: 4. The CDR3 loop spans 14 amino acids. Germline lookup yields CDR1 MNHEY and CDR2 SMNVEV (reference sequence). CDR3 sequence: CASSTRQGNYGYTF. CDR3 bases: TGTGCCAGCAGTACCCGACAGGGGAACTATGGCTACACCTTC.